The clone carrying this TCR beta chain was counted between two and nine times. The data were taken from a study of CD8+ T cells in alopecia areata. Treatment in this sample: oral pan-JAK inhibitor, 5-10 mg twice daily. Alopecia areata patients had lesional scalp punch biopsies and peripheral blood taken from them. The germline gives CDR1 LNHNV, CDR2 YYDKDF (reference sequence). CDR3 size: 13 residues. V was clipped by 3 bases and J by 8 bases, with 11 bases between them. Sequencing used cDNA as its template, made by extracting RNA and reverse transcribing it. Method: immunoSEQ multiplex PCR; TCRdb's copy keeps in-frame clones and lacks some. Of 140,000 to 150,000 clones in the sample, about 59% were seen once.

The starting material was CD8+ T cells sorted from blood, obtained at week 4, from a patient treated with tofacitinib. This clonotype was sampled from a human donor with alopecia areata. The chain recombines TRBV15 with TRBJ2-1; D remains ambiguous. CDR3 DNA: TGTGCCACCAGCAGCCCCCCCAGCTATGAGCAGTTCTTC. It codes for CATSSPPSYEQFF.